The clone carrying this TCR beta chain was seen ten or more times. Its antigen remains unidentified. One end of the junction varies from germline; a read error may be responsible. CDR1 is SGHRS and CDR2 is YFSETQ in the germline V gene. The CDR3 has 15 amino acids. The source of the sample is a study of neurological immune-mediated disorders. Study-wide results and caveats: The multiple sclerosis repertoire cluster showed no association with any clinical or MRI feature. The authors stated that larger cohorts are needed. CDR3 amino acid sequences of expanded clones were not shared across subjects, a result suggesting private repertoires in all groups. The greatest TCR clonal expansion occurred in HTLV-1-associated myelopathy and the least in multiple sclerosis, which fell below healthy controls.

Each TCR transcript was tagged with a 10-nucleotide random UMI during 5'RACE. TCRdb ran MiXCR on the 5' RACE reads and lists one entry per CDR3 protein. The data show some 60,000 distinct CDR3 sequences, roughly 3.3% seen once. The rearrangement uses TRBV5-1 and TRBJ1-5, with 8 bases matching TRBD1. This receptor was obtained from a woman in her 30s with multiple sclerosis. What was sequenced was PBMCs. CDR3 loop: CASSLEPTGDQPQNF. The DNA for the CDR3 is TGCGCCAGCAGCTTGGAACCGACAGGGGATCAGCCCCAGAATTTT.